This T cell receptor (beta chain) was observed in a study of blood T cell repertoires in COVID-19. With V trimmed by 2 bases and J by 5 bases, 19 bases remained unmatched. Per germline, CDR1 MNHEY and CDR2 SVGEGT. The CDR3 length is 20 residues. Libraries were prepared by immunoSEQ multiplex PCR; TCRdb keeps only in-frame clonotypes and omits some of them. The sample lists fewer than 350,000 clones; about 85% were seen once. The receptor was isolated from a woman aged 25 to 45 who had been exposed to COVID-19. The J gene is TRBJ2-3, the V gene TRBV6-2 or TRBV6-3; 10 nucleotides match TRBD2. The source material was PBMCs or T cells enriched from blood (not recorded which). CDR3 nucleotide sequence: TGTGCCAGCAGTTACACCCCCATCTCCCAGCGGGGGGGCCAGGGAGATACGCAGTATTTT. Translation: CASSYTPISQRGGQGDTQYF.